These 20 T cell receptor beta chains share one sample of origin, sequenced in a study of shared clonotypes between healthy human individuals. Generated by immunoSEQ multiplex PCR, the TCRdb table keeps only in-frame clones and is missing some. Altogether some 800,000 clones are present, 80% to 95% being singletons, with the ten largest covering around 24%. Naive CD8 populations comprised CD45RO-negative cells positively selected for CCR7, excluding terminally differentiated effector memory CD45RA+ cells. The specimen was naive CD8+ T cells sorted from blood. The receptor set was obtained from a young man in good health.

The chain employs TRBV29-1 and TRBJ1-4, with D maybe TRBD1 (6 bases). Trimming left V 7 bases short and J 6 bases short, with 18 bases between. The CDR3 is 14 residues long. Germline V gene lookup returns CDR1 SQVTM and CDR2 ANQGSEA. As DNA, the CDR3 is TGCAGCGGTATCCAGGACAGCCCGTATGAAAAACTGTTTTTT. Its protein is CSGIQDSPYEKLFF.

V and J are TRBV16 and TRBJ2-7, with a tentative D call TRBD2 (6 bases). The CDR3 is made up of 14 amino acids. Trimming cost V 2 bases and J 4 bases, with 12 bases left between them. Germline CDR1 reads KGHSY; CDR2 reads FQNENV. As DNA, the CDR3 is TGTGCCAGCAGCCAAGTTGGGACTTTTTACGAGCAGTACTTC. It translates to CASSQVGTFYEQYF.

This clone came up once. This chain uses TRBV27 with TRBJ2-1; D unresolved. The CDR3 loop spans 18 amino acids. Trimming stripped 5 bases from V and 0 bases from J, with 20 bases between. CDR1 is MNHEY, CDR2 SMNVEV, per germline (reference sequence). The CDR3 nucleotides are TGTGCCAGCAGTACGGCAAGTGGCGGAAGGAGCTCCTACAATGAGCAGTTCTTC. Translated: CASSTASGGRSSYNEQFF.

The gene calls are TRBV5-4 and TRBJ2-7, with 11 bases that match TRBD2. Trimming cost V 7 bases and J 2 bases; bases outside gene matches: 8. CDR1 and CDR2 (germline): SGHNT, YYREEE (reference sequence). This CDR3 comprises 15 residues. The CDR3, as DNA: TGTGCCAGCTCTCGGGGACTAGCGGAAACCTACGAGCAGTACTTC. As protein: CASSRGLAETYEQYF.

V is TRBV7-6 and J is TRBJ1-2; 7 bases fit TRBD1. CDR3 size: 13 residues. The trim removed 8 bases at V and 3 bases at J, leaving 6 bases unmatched. Germline assignment: CDR1 SGHVS and CDR2 FNYEAQ. The CDR3 protein is CASSPGTDYGYTF. For the CDR3, the DNA is TGTGCCAGCTCCCCGGGGACAGACTATGGCTACACCTTC. Using reference TRBV7-6 and TRBJ1-2 for the parts outside the CDR3, the full variable domain is GAGVSQSPRYKVTKRGQDVALRCDPISGHVSLYWYRQALGQGPEFLTYFNYEAQQDKSGLPNDRFSAERPEGSISTLTIQRTEQRDSAMYRCASSPGTDYGYTFGSGTRLTVV.

V is TRBV5-4 and J is TRBJ2-7, with 8 bases aligning to TRBD1. CDR3 length: 16 amino acids. CDR1 and CDR2 from the germline V gene are SGHNT and YYREEE (reference sequence). With V trimmed by 3 bases and J by 0 bases, 8 bases remained unmatched. CDR3 residues: CASSYRDRYNSYEQYF. CDR3 in DNA: TGTGCCAGCAGCTACCGGGACAGGTATAACTCCTACGAGCAGTACTTC.

J is TRBJ1-2 and V is TRBV10-2; unclear D gene. Germline CDR1 reads WSHSY; CDR2 reads SAAADI. V was clipped by 7 bases and J by 0 bases, with 9 bases between them. The CDR3 length is 13 residues. The CDR3 nucleotides are TGCGCCAGCACTAATACAGCTAACTATGGCTACACCTTC. Translated, it gives CASTNTANYGYTF.

The chain uses TRBV30 and TRBJ1-2, with a possible D match to TRBD1 (5 bases). V was trimmed by 4 bases and J by 4 bases, leaving 13 bases between them. The CDR3 spans 13 residues. Germline-derived CDR1 and CDR2 are GTSNPN and SVGIG (reference sequence). CDR3 amino acids: CAWKGERGYGYTF. The CDR3 coding sequence is TGTGCCTGGAAAGGGGAACGAGGCTATGGCTACACCTTC. Supplemented by reference TRBV30 and TRBJ1-2, the full variable domain reads SQTIHQWPATLVQPVGSPLSLECTVEGTSNPNLYWYRQAAGRGLQLLFYSVGIGQISSEVPQNLSASRPQDRQFILSSKKLLLSDSGFYLCAWKGERGYGYTFGSGTRLTVV.

The rearrangement joins TRBV25-1 to TRBJ2-7; tentatively, D is TRBD1 (6 bases). Trimming cost V 6 bases and J 9 bases, with 18 bases left between them. The CDR3 is 13 residues long. CDR1 and CDR2 from the germline V gene are MGHDK and SYGVNS. The CDR3 loop is CASSLPGAGAQYF. In DNA, the CDR3 is TGTGCCAGCAGCCTGCCAGGGGCCGGCGCGCAGTACTTC.

This chain joins TRBV6-5 and TRBJ2-7, with TRBD2 as a possible D gene (6 bases). The V end lost 8 bases, the J end lost 6 bases, and 17 bases lay between the germline ends. CDR3 length: 13 amino acids. In germline, CDR1 is MNHEY, CDR2 SVGAGI. The CDR3 reads CASLTPGVTEQYF. CDR3 nucleotide sequence: TGTGCCAGCCTAACACCGGGGGTAACCGAGCAGTACTTC.

The chain combines TRBV19 with TRBJ1-1; D gene uncertain. The CDR3 runs 15 residues. Germline V CDR1 and CDR2: LNHDA, SQIVND (reference sequence). V was clipped by 2 bases and J by 0 bases, with 10 bases between them. The CDR3 DNA reads as TGTGCCAGTAGTATACTACCGGGAATGAACACTGAAGCTTTCTTT. It codes for CASSILPGMNTEAFF.

The CDR3 here is CASSFRAGLQPQHF. In nucleotides, the CDR3 is TGTGCCAGCAGTTTTAGGGCAGGGCTTCAGCCCCAGCATTTT. The chain combines TRBV28 with TRBJ1-5; tentative D call: TRBD1 (5 bases). With 3 bases removed from V and 6 bases from J, the gap between germline ends came to 12 bases. Germline CDR1 is MDHEN and CDR2 is SYDVKM. The CDR3 length is 14 residues.

The chain employs TRBV19 and TRBJ2-2; D is possibly TRBD2 (6 bases). This CDR3 is 13 amino acids long. V dropped 8 bases and J dropped 3 bases, with 10 bases sitting between them. Germline-derived CDR1 and CDR2 are LNHDA and SQIVND (reference sequence). This chain's CDR3 is CASLREDTGELFF. The CDR3 DNA sequence: TGTGCCAGTCTTAGGGAGGACACCGGGGAGCTGTTTTTT.

The rearrangement links TRBV5-4 to TRBJ2-1; D gene uncertain. The CDR3 runs to 11 residues. CDR1 is SGHNT and CDR2 is YYREEE in the germline V gene (reference sequence). V was trimmed by 7 bases and J by 4 bases, leaving 6 bases between them. The CDR3 spells CASLGYNEQFF. The CDR3 bases are TGTGCCAGCCTGGGGTACAATGAGCAGTTCTTC.

Regarding this clone: Only one base separates this from a far larger clonotype, so it likely reflects a read error. This CDR3 is also generated by other DNA sequences in the sample. The chain uses TRBV10-1 and TRBJ2-7, with D unclear. The CDR3 sequence is 13 residues long. Germline CDR1 is WNHNN and CDR2 is SYGVQD (reference sequence). Trimming stripped 3 bases from V and 0 bases from J, with 6 bases between. The CDR3 loop reads CASSDPSSYEQYF. DNA for the CDR3: TGCGCCAGCAGTGACCCGAGCTCCTACGAGCAGTACTTC.

The gene calls are TRBV7-6 and TRBJ2-2; TRBD2 matches 9 bases. In germline, CDR1 is SGHVS, CDR2 FNYEAQ. With V trimmed by 1 base and J by 6 bases, 9 bases remained unmatched. The CDR3 has 17 residues. The CDR3 spells CASSLEVASGIAGELFF. The CDR3 DNA follows: TGTGCCAGCAGCTTAGAAGTCGCTAGCGGGATCGCCGGGGAGCTGTTTTTT.

The rearrangement links TRBV9 to TRBJ2-3; D might be TRBD1 (6 bases). The CDR3 extends over 18 amino acids. Germline V lookup: CDR1 SGDLS, CDR2 YYNGEE. V lost 3 bases and J 3 bases, leaving 23 bases between the germline ends. The CDR3 DNA is TGTGCCAGCAGCGGCAAGCCAGGGGAAAGAAGTGTTACAGATACGCAGTATTTT. Translating gives CASSGKPGERSVTDTQYF.

This chain's CDR3 is CATSISVDRSYNEQFF. CDR3 coding DNA: TGTGCCACCAGCATCTCCGTTGACAGGAGCTACAATGAGCAGTTCTTC. The V call is TRBV15, the J call TRBJ2-1; D might be TRBD1 (6 bases). Trimming shortened V by 4 bases and J by 3 bases, and 16 bases separated the two germline ends. The CDR3 is 16 residues long. Germline CDR1 is LNHNV and CDR2 is YYDKDF (reference sequence).

This clone appeared a single time. The chain recombines TRBV9 with TRBJ1-5; 8 bases match TRBD1. Germline assignment: CDR1 SGDLS and CDR2 YYNGEE. V shed 2 bases, J shed 7 bases, and the junction held 5 bases outside the gene matches. CDR3 length: 14 residues. The CDR3 DNA reads as TGTGCCAGCAGCGTCGGGACAGGTCGGCAGCCCCAGCATTTT. Protein product: CASSVGTGRQPQHF.

This clone occurred a few times. The chain couples TRBV6-6 to TRBJ2-5; TRBD1 matches 8 bases. V lost 5 bases, J lost 8 bases, and 4 bases stayed unmatched. The length of the CDR3 is 12 residues. The germline V gene encodes CDR1 MNHNY and CDR2 SVGAGI (reference sequence). The CDR3 protein is CASSQDRVTQYF. The CDR3 DNA reads TGTGCCAGCAGTCAGGACAGGGTTACCCAGTACTTC.